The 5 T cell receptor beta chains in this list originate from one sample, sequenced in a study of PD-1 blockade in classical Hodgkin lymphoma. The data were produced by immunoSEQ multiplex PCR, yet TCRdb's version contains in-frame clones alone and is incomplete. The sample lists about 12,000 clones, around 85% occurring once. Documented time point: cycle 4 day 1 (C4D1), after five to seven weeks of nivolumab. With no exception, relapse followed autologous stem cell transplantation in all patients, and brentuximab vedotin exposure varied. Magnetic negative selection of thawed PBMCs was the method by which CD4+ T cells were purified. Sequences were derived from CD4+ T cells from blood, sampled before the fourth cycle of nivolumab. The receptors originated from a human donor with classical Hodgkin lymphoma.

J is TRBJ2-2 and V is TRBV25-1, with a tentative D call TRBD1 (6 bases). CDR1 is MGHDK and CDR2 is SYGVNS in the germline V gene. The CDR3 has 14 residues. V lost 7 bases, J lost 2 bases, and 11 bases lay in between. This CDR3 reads CASTYRENTGELFF. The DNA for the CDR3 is TGTGCCAGCACCTACAGGGAAAACACCGGGGAGCTGTTTTTT.

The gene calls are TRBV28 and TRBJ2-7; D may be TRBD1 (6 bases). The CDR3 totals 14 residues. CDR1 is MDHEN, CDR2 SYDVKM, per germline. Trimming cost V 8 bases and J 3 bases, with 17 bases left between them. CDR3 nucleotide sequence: TGTGCCAGCGGACGAACAGGGCCTGACTACGAGCAGTACTTC. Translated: CASGRTGPDYEQYF.

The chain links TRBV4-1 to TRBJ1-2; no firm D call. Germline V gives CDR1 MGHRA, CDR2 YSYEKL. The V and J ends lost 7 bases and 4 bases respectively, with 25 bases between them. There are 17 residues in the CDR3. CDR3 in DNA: TGCGCCAGCACCCTAGCCCCCACTAGGGAGATTGGCTATGGCTACACCTTC. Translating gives CASTLAPTREIGYGYTF.

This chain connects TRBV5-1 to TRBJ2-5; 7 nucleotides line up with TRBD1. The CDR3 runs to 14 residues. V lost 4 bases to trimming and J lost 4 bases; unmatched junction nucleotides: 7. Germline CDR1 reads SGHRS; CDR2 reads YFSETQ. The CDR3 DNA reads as TGCGCCAGCAGCGGATACAGGGGTCGAGAGACCCAGTACTTC. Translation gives CASSGYRGRETQYF.

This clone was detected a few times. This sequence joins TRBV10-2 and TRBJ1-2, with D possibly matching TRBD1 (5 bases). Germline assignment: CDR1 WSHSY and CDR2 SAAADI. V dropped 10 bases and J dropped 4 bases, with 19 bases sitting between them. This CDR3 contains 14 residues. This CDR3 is CATAQGLQSYGYTF. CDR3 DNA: TGCGCCACCGCCCAGGGACTCCAGAGCTATGGCTACACCTTC.